Listed here are 23 T cell receptor beta chains from one sample, sequenced in a study of shared clonotypes between healthy human individuals. The protocol was immunoSEQ multiplex PCR, while the TCRdb copy is restricted to in-frame clones and leaves out a portion. The repertoire consists of around 700,000 clones, with roughly 72% occurring once and the leading ten covering around 2%. Sequenced sample: memory CD4+ T cells sorted from blood. The subset: CD45RA-negative fraction. These receptors were taken from a woman in her twenties or thirties in good health.

A few counts support this clone. This may stem from a read error, because a much larger clone lies one nucleotide away. The sample has other DNA sequences that encode this CDR3 too. V and J are TRBV7-2 and TRBJ1-2, with unresolved D. Deletions cut 0 bases from V and 4 bases from J, with 3 bases between. The germline V gene encodes CDR1 SGHTA and CDR2 FQGNSA. This CDR3 is built from 12 residues. The CDR3 reads CASSLAGYGYTF. The CDR3 nucleotides are TGTGCCAGCAGCTTAGCCGGCTATGGCTACACCTTC.

In its sample, this clone was seen a few times. The chain is built from TRBV7-6 and TRBJ1-5; D remains ambiguous. Germline V gene lookup returns CDR1 SGHVS and CDR2 FNYEAQ. With 3 bases removed from V and 2 bases from J, the gap between germline ends came to 5 bases. CDR3 length equals 13 residues. The CDR3 DNA reads TGTGCCAGCAGCTTCGAGCGCAATCAGCCCCAGCATTTT. Protein sequence: CASSFERNQPQHF. The whole variable domain, filled in from reference TRBV7-6 and TRBJ1-5, reads GAGVSQSPRYKVTKRGQDVALRCDPISGHVSLYWYRQALGQGPEFLTYFNYEAQQDKSGLPNDRFSAERPEGSISTLTIQRTEQRDSAMYRCASSFERNQPQHFGDGTRLSIL.

J is TRBJ2-1 and V is TRBV19; D is unresolved. V was cut by 9 bases and J by 3 bases, with 9 bases left in between. This CDR3 has 12 amino acids. The germline gives CDR1 LNHDA, CDR2 SQIVND (reference sequence). CDR3: CARGYNYNEQFF. In nucleotides, the CDR3 is TGTGCCAGGGGTTACAACTACAATGAGCAGTTCTTC.

This clone was found a few times. The J gene is TRBJ2-5, the V gene TRBV20-1; D remains unclear. The ends were cut back, 6 bases at V and 6 bases at J, with 8 bases in the middle. The CDR3 sequence is 10 residues long. Germline-derived CDR1 and CDR2 are DFQATT and SNEGSKA (reference sequence). The CDR3 spells CSAPSQTQYF. The CDR3 bases are TGCAGTGCCCCCAGCCAGACCCAGTACTTC.

This clone was detected once. J is TRBJ2-5 and V is TRBV18, with D possibly matching TRBD2 (5 bases). CDR3 length: 13 residues. V was trimmed by 8 bases and J by 3 bases, leaving 13 bases between them. Germline CDR1 and CDR2: KGHSH and LQKENI. CDR3 sequence reads: CASGEGGKETQYF. The CDR3, as DNA: TGTGCCAGCGGCGAGGGCGGCAAAGAGACCCAGTACTTC.

The chain carries TRBV29-1 and TRBJ1-1, with TRBD1 matching over 7 bases. J lost 12 bases, V lost 7 bases, and 8 bases had no gene match. The CDR3 is made up of 10 amino acids. Germline V gene sequence: CDR1 SQVTM, CDR2 ANQGSEA. CDR3 protein: CSGSRGSTFF. CDR3 nucleotide sequence: TGCAGCGGCTCCAGGGGGTCGACTTTCTTT.

The chain recombines TRBV5-1 with TRBJ2-7; 7 nucleotides agree with TRBD2. There are 15 residues in the CDR3. Trimming at V came to 3 bases and at J to 2 bases, leaving 8 bases not matched to a gene. CDR1 is SGHRS and CDR2 is YFSETQ in the germline V gene. The CDR3 reads CASSYSGTTTYEQYF. Written as DNA, the CDR3 is TGCGCCAGCAGCTATTCCGGGACTACCACCTACGAGCAGTACTTC. Complete variable domain (other parts from reference TRBV5-1 and TRBJ2-7): KAGVTQTPRYLIKTRGQQVTLSCSPISGHRSVSWYQQTPGQGLQFLFEYFSETQRNKGNFPGRFSGRQFSNSRSEMNVSTLELGDSALYLCASSYSGTTTYEQYFGPGTRLTVT.

The gene calls are TRBV27 and TRBJ2-1; maybe TRBD2 (6 bases). Germline V gene sequence: CDR1 MNHEY, CDR2 SMNVEV (reference sequence). Trimming took off 4 bases at V and 5 bases at J, with 18 bases between the two ends. The CDR3 sequence is 16 residues long. The CDR3 region is CASSSGTGTTHNEQFF. The CDR3, as DNA: TGTGCCAGCAGTTCGGGGACTGGAACCACACACAATGAGCAGTTCTTC.

The table lists this clone with a few counts. V gene TRBV6-5 combines with J gene TRBJ2-7; 8 positions match TRBD2. The CDR3 length is 15 residues. Germline-derived CDR1 and CDR2 are MNHEY and SVGAGI. V was pared by 6 bases and J by 6 bases, with 13 bases of the junction left unmatched. This CDR3 reads CASRSAGTRAREQYF. In DNA, the CDR3 is TGTGCCAGCAGATCGGCCGGGACTAGGGCCCGCGAGCAGTACTTC.

This clone was recorded a few times. This chain connects TRBV6-4 to TRBJ1-5; weak D call: TRBD1 (6 bases). The ends were cut back, 2 bases at V and 5 bases at J, with 19 bases in the middle. This CDR3 has 17 residues. Germline V gives CDR1 MRHNA, CDR2 SNTAGT. CDR3 loop: CASSDEVRGPDDQPQHF. DNA of the CDR3: TGTGCCAGCAGTGACGAGGTCCGGGGGCCGGACGATCAGCCCCAGCATTTT.

V and J are TRBV5-6 and TRBJ2-1; 11 bases are shared with TRBD2. CDR1 and CDR2 from the germline V gene are SGHDT and YYEEEE. V lost 0 bases and J lost 4; bases outside the gene matches: 3. This CDR3 region has 16 residues. The CDR3 is CASSLAGTSGYNEQFF. CDR3 sequence (DNA): TGTGCCAGCAGCTTGGCCGGGACTAGCGGATACAATGAGCAGTTCTTC.

This chain joins TRBV28 and TRBJ1-1, with no clear D. CDR3 length: 14 residues. The germline V and J ends were trimmed by 8 bases and 7 bases, with 20 bases remaining between them. The V gene's germline CDR1 is MDHEN and CDR2 SYDVKM. CDR3 in amino acids: CASVPLGFGSEAFF. CDR3 sequence (DNA): TGTGCCAGCGTCCCGCTGGGGTTTGGGAGTGAAGCTTTCTTT.

This clone was detected a few times. The same CDR3 also results from other DNA sequences found in this sample. The rearrangement uses TRBV5-1 and TRBJ2-7; D remains unclear. The V gene lost 1 base and the J gene lost 0 bases, with 5 bases spanning the gap. Germline V lookup: CDR1 SGHRS, CDR2 YFSETQ. The CDR3 is made up of 13 amino acids. DNA of the CDR3: TGCGCCAGCAGCTTGAGTTCCTCCTACGAGCAGTACTTC. Amino acid sequence: CASSLSSSYEQYF.

The chain joins TRBV2 to TRBJ1-3; unclear D gene. This CDR3 is built from 15 residues. Germline CDR1 is SNHLY and CDR2 is FYNNEI. V was shortened by 6 bases and J by 4 bases, with 16 bases between the two germline ends. This CDR3 reads CASSLGLSRGNTIYF. In DNA form, the CDR3 reads TGTGCCAGCAGCCTAGGACTCTCCCGGGGAAACACCATATATTTT.

The rearrangement links TRBV11-3 to TRBJ2-5; D call uncertain. The CDR3 has 15 amino acids. Germline V gives CDR1 SGHNT, CDR2 YENEEA. V was pared by 4 bases and J by 0 bases, with 12 bases between. The CDR3, as DNA: TGTGCCAGCAGCTCCAGGTCAGCCCACCAAGAGACCCAGTACTTC. Its protein product is CASSSRSAHQETQYF.

The CDR3 spells CASKIRSGTSGYEQYF. CDR3 bases: TGTGCCAGCAAAATAAGGTCCGGGACTAGCGGTTACGAGCAGTACTTC. This chain links TRBV7-2 with TRBJ2-7; TRBD2 agrees at 11 bases. The CDR3 contains 16 residues. The germline CDR1 and CDR2 sequences are SGHTA and FQGNSA. V lost 7 bases to trimming and J lost 4 bases; unmatched junction nucleotides: 12.

The table lists this clone with a few counts. V usage is TRBV19 and J usage is TRBJ1-1; weak D call: TRBD1 (5 bases). Looked up from germline, CDR1 is LNHDA and CDR2 is SQIVND (reference sequence). With 6 bases removed from V and 10 bases from J, the gap between germline ends came to 21 bases. This CDR3 has 14 amino acids. The CDR3 region has the DNA TGTGCCAGTAGGTCCGGGGCCGCCACGGTAGGAGCTTTCTTT. It translates to CASRSGAATVGAFF.

CDR3 sequence: CASSPWGQGSYNSPLHF. In DNA, the CDR3 is TGTGCCAGCAGCCCATGGGGGCAGGGCTCCTATAATTCACCCCTCCACTTT. The chain carries TRBV7-2 and TRBJ1-6; D might be TRBD1 (6 bases). The CDR3 has 17 amino acids. Trimming removed 5 bases at V and 0 bases at J, with 14 bases between. CDR1 and CDR2 from the germline V gene are SGHTA and FQGNSA. Combining the CDR3 with reference TRBV7-2 and TRBJ1-6 gives the whole variable domain GAGVSQSPSNKVTEKGKDVELRCDPISGHTALYWYRQSLGQGLEFLIYFQGNSAPDKSGLPSDRFSAERTGGSVSTLTIQRTQQEDSAVYLCASSPWGQGSYNSPLHFGNGTRLTVT.

This clone has more than one count but fewer than ten. The chain combines TRBV6-5 with TRBJ2-2; 7 nucleotides align to TRBD2. Germline V gene lookup returns CDR1 MNHEY and CDR2 SVGAGI. The trim removed 8 bases at V and 4 bases at J, leaving 4 bases unmatched. The CDR3 extends over 13 amino acids. The CDR3 here is CASESGGTGELFF. The CDR3 DNA reads as TGTGCCAGCGAATCGGGGGGCACCGGGGAGCTGTTTTTT.

The chain links TRBV10-1 to TRBJ1-3; no clear D. V lost 9 bases, J lost 2 bases, and 14 bases lay in between. The CDR3 consists of 14 residues. Germline CDR1 reads WNHNN; CDR2 reads SYGVQD (reference sequence). Here the CDR3 DNA reads TGCGCCAGTTCCCCGGGCGACGCTGGAAACACCATATATTTT. Translation gives CASSPGDAGNTIYF.

The chain combines TRBV6-8 with TRBJ2-1; 7 bases are shared with TRBD2. Looked up from germline, CDR1 is MNHGY and CDR2 is SAAAGT. Unmatched junction bases numbered 12, after V lost 0 bases and J lost 7 bases. CDR3 length: 17 amino acids. CDR3 loop: CASSYSSAGGSLNEQFF. CDR3 DNA: TGTGCCAGCAGTTACTCGAGTGCGGGCGGGAGTTTGAATGAGCAGTTCTTC.

The rearrangement joins TRBV19 to TRBJ2-1, with TRBD1 identical over 10 bases. Germline CDR1 reads LNHDA; CDR2 reads SQIVND (reference sequence). The CDR3 consists of 15 residues. Germline trimming cut 6 bases from V and 6 bases from J; bases unmatched to any gene: 8. The CDR3 spells CASRGDRGITNEQFF. CDR3 bases: TGTGCCAGTAGGGGGGACAGGGGAATAACCAATGAGCAGTTCTTC.

V gene TRBV9 combines with J gene TRBJ2-1; D possibly corresponds to TRBD2 (6 bases). Between the trimmed V and J ends, which lost 0 bases and 7 bases, there was a span of 11 bases. Germline CDR1 reads SGDLS; CDR2 reads YYNGEE. The CDR3 loop spans 14 amino acids. The CDR3 protein is CASSVAAGSNEQFF. CDR3 DNA: TGTGCCAGCAGCGTAGCCGCCGGGAGTAATGAGCAGTTCTTC.